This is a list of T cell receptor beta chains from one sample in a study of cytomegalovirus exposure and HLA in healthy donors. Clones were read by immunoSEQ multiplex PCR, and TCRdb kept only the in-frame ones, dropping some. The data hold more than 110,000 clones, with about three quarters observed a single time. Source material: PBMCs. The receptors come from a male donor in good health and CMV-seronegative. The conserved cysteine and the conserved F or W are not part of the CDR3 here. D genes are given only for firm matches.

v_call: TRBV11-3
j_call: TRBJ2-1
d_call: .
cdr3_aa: ASSLGRANNEQF

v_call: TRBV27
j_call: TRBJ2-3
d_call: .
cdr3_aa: ASSSHSSDTDTQY

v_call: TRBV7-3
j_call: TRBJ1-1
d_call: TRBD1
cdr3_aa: ASSLGQGASEAF

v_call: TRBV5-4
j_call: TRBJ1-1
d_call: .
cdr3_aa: ASSLAGQDFEAF

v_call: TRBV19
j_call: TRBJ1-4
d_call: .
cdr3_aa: ASSIRGSNEKLF

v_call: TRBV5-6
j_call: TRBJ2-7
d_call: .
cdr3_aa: ASSRQAYEQY

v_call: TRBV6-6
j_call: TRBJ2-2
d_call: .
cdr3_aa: ASKPRGNTGELF

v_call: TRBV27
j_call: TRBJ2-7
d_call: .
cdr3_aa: ASSFNRVPYEQY

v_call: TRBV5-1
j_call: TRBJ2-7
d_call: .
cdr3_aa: ASSPGQQLNYEQY

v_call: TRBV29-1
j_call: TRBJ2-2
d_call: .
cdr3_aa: SVLRQGGTGELF

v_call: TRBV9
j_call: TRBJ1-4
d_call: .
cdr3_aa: ASSAQGRAGEKLF